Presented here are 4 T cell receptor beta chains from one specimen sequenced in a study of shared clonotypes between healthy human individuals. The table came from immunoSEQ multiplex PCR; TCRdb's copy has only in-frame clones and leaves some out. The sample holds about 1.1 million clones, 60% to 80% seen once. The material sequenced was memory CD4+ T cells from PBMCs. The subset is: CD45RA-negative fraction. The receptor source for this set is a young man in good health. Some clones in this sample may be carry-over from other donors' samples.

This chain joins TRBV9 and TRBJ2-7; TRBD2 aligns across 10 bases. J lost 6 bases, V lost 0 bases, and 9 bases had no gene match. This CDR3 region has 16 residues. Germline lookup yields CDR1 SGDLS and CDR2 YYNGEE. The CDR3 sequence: CASSVDPAGGPFEQYF. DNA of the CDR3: TGTGCCAGCAGCGTAGACCCAGCGGGAGGGCCTTTCGAGCAGTACTTC.

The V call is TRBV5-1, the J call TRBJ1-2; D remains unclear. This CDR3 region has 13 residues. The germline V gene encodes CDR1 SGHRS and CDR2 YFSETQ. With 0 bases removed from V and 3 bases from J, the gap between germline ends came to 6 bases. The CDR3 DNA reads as TGCGCCAGCAGCTTGGATACAGACTATGGCTACACCTTC. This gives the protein CASSLDTDYGYTF.

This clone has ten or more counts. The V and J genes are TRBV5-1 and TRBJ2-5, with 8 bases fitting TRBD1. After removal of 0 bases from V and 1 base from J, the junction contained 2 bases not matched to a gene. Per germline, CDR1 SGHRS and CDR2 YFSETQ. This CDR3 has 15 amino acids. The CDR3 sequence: CASSLAGGSQETQYF. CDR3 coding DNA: TGCGCCAGCAGCTTGGCAGGGGGCTCCCAAGAGACCCAGTACTTC. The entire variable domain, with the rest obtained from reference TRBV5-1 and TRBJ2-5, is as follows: KAGVTQTPRYLIKTRGQQVTLSCSPISGHRSVSWYQQTPGQGLQFLFEYFSETQRNKGNFPGRFSGRQFSNSRSEMNVSTLELGDSALYLCASSLAGGSQETQYFGPGTRLLVL.

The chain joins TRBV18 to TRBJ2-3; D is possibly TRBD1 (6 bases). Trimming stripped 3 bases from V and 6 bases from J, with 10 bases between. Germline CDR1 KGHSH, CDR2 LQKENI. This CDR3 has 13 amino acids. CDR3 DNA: TGTGCCAGCTCACCCTACAGGGAGGATACGCAGTATTTT. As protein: CASSPYREDTQYF.